Below, 30 T cell receptor beta chains from the same sample are listed, as sequenced in a study of cytomegalovirus exposure and HLA in healthy donors. The PCR made use of 60 Vbeta and 13 Jbeta primers. Produced via immunoSEQ multiplex PCR; TCRdb's table is partial and in-frame only. The data contain 200,000 or so clones, more than 70% of them singletons. The sample comprised PBMCs. The receptors come from a boy aged 5 to 17 in good health and CMV-seronegative.

J is TRBJ2-1 and V is TRBV18; D perhaps matches TRBD1 (6 bases). This CDR3 has 18 residues. Trimming shortened V by 1 base and J by 1 base, and 17 bases separated the two germline ends. Germline CDR1 KGHSH, CDR2 LQKENI. For the CDR3, the DNA is TGTGCCAGCTCACCACGACGGACAGACCGATTTTCCTACAATGAGCAGTTCTTC. Protein: CASSPRRTDRFSYNEQFF.

The genes are TRBV28 and TRBJ2-3, with D uncertain. V lost 2 bases and J 0 bases, leaving 15 bases between the germline ends. This CDR3 region has 17 residues. Germline CDR1 is MDHEN and CDR2 is SYDVKM. DNA for the CDR3: TGTGCCAGCAGTTTAAGCCCCCGATTTTCTAGCACAGATACGCAGTATTTT. Protein sequence: CASSLSPRFSSTDTQYF.

The chain carries TRBV7-2 and TRBJ1-2, with D unresolved. V lost 1 base and J lost 1, with 16 bases in between. CDR3 size: 17 residues. Germline V gene lookup returns CDR1 SGHTA and CDR2 FQGNSA. The CDR3 is CASSLDGYGESNYGYTF. The CDR3 DNA follows: TGTGCCAGCAGCTTAGACGGTTACGGGGAAAGTAACTATGGCTACACCTTC. Full variable domain (outside the CDR3, taken from reference TRBV7-2 and TRBJ1-2): GAGVSQSPSNKVTEKGKDVELRCDPISGHTALYWYRQSLGQGLEFLIYFQGNSAPDKSGLPSDRFSAERTGGSVSTLTIQRTQQEDSAVYLCASSLDGYGESNYGYTFGSGTRLTVV.

The V call is TRBV12-5, the J call TRBJ1-5, with 7 bases aligning to TRBD1. Germline CDR1 is LGHNT and CDR2 is FRNRAP. This CDR3 has 18 amino acids. V shed 0 bases, J shed 5 bases, and the junction held 13 bases outside the gene matches. CDR3 protein: CASGLVSIGTVPDQPQHF. CDR3 nucleotide sequence: TGTGCTAGTGGTTTGGTAAGTATCGGGACAGTGCCCGATCAGCCCCAGCATTTT.

This chain joins TRBV5-5 and TRBJ1-1; D is unresolved. The CDR3 length is 15 residues. Germline loops: CDR1 SGHKS, CDR2 YYEKEE (reference sequence). Trimming took off 4 bases at V and 1 base at J, with 14 bases between the two ends. The CDR3 loop is CASSPGPETNTEAFF. CDR3 sequence (DNA): TGTGCCAGCAGCCCCGGCCCGGAGACGAACACTGAAGCTTTCTTT.

This chain connects TRBV28 to TRBJ1-4, with TRBD1 identical over 9 bases. In germline, CDR1 is MDHEN, CDR2 SYDVKM. There are 13 residues in the CDR3. The junction had 3 bases not matched to a gene; V was cut back by 5 bases and J by 8 bases. The CDR3 region is CASSTGGWEKLFF. For the CDR3, the DNA is TGTGCCAGCAGTACAGGGGGCTGGGAAAAACTGTTTTTT.

The chain carries TRBV14 and TRBJ2-7, with D unclear. The V end lost 0 bases, the J end lost 4 bases, and 7 bases lay between the germline ends. The CDR3 is 13 amino acids. Germline lookup yields CDR1 SGHDN and CDR2 FVKESK. The CDR3 DNA reads TGTGCCAGCAGCCAAGACAGGTGGTACGAGCAGTACTTC. This codes for CASSQDRWYEQYF.

J is TRBJ2-7 and V is TRBV5-1, with 10 bases matching TRBD2. The CDR3 has 20 residues. V gave up 0 bases and J gave up 4 bases; unmatched junction bases: 19. Germline loops: CDR1 SGHRS, CDR2 YFSETQ. For the CDR3, the DNA is TGCGCCAGCAGCTTGGTCGGGACAGGTGACTCTAGCGGGAGTTCGTACGAGCAGTACTTC. Its translation is CASSLVGTGDSSGSSYEQYF.

This chain connects TRBV10-1 to TRBJ2-1; 9 positions match TRBD2. The CDR3 covers 18 residues. Germline CDR1 is WNHNN and CDR2 is SYGVQD (reference sequence). With V trimmed by 3 bases and J by 4 bases, 13 bases remained unmatched. The CDR3, as DNA: TGCGCCAGCAGTGAACCGGTACCTAGCGGGACAATTTACAATGAGCAGTTCTTC. Protein sequence: CASSEPVPSGTIYNEQFF.

This clone was counted once. The rearrangement links TRBV18 to TRBJ1-6; 7 nucleotides align to TRBD1. The germline V gene has CDR1 KGHSH and CDR2 LQKENI. Trimming at V came to 3 bases and at J to 10 bases, leaving 6 bases not matched to a gene. This CDR3 is 14 amino acids long. CDR3 residues: CASSPGTDKSPLHF. CDR3 nucleotides: TGTGCCAGCTCACCGGGGACAGACAAGTCACCCCTCCACTTT.

The rearrangement joins TRBV28 to TRBJ2-2, with D unclear. V was cut by 3 bases and J by 4 bases, with 12 bases left in between. The CDR3 sequence is 15 residues long. Germline V CDR1 and CDR2: MDHEN, SYDVKM. For the CDR3, the DNA is TGTGCCAGCAGTTTTTATCATGCCAGCACCGGGGAGCTGTTTTTT. Its translation: CASSFYHASTGELFF.

This clone was recorded a few times. The chain carries TRBV15 and TRBJ2-5; 10 bases fit TRBD1. The CDR3 runs 14 residues. V shed 8 bases and J 5 bases; nucleotides not matched to a gene: 8. Looked up from germline, CDR1 is LNHNV and CDR2 is YYDKDF (reference sequence). CDR3 nucleotides: TGTGCCACCTCCCGAGACAGGGGGCTGGAGACCCAGTACTTC. This gives the protein CATSRDRGLETQYF. Using reference TRBV15 and TRBJ2-5 for the parts outside the CDR3, the full variable domain is DAMVIQNPRYQVTQFGKPVTLSCSQTLNHNVMYWYQQKSSQAPKLLFHYYDKDFNNEADTPDNFQSRRPNTSFCFLDIRSPGLGDTAMYLCATSRDRGLETQYFGPGTRLLVL.

The V gene is TRBV2, the J gene TRBJ1-4; 7 nucleotides align to TRBD1. The ends lost 6 bases at V and 8 bases at J; junction bases unmatched: 9. In germline, CDR1 is SNHLY, CDR2 FYNNEI. The CDR3 is 14 amino acids. CDR3 in DNA: TGTGCCAGCAGCGTGGACAGGTTTGAGGAAAAACTGTTTTTT. This translates into CASSVDRFEEKLFF.

Comment on this clone: Other DNA sequences in the sample encode the same CDR3. The genes are TRBV29-1 and TRBJ1-2; the D is unclear. The germline CDR1 and CDR2 sequences are SQVTM and ANQGSEA. V lost 4 bases, J lost 2 bases, and 5 bases lay in between. The length of the CDR3 is 11 residues. The CDR3 loop is CSVARNYGYTF. As DNA, the CDR3 is TGCAGCGTTGCTAGGAACTATGGCTACACCTTC.

This sequence joins TRBV19 and TRBJ1-1, with a possible D match to TRBD1 (5 bases). Trimming took 3 bases from V and 4 from J, leaving 15 bases between them. Germline-derived CDR1 and CDR2 are LNHDA and SQIVND (reference sequence). CDR3 length: 15 amino acids. The CDR3 coding sequence is TGTGCCAGTAGTATTCCAGGGTGGTACAGCACTGAAGCTTTCTTT. This sequence encodes CASSIPGWYSTEAFF.

Written as DNA, the CDR3 is TGTGCCAGCAGCTTAGGGTACAGGACCTACGAGCAGTACTTC. Translation: CASSLGYRTYEQYF. The gene calls are TRBV5-4 and TRBJ2-7, with a tentative D call TRBD1 (5 bases). Germline CDR1 SGHNT, CDR2 YYREEE (reference sequence). The CDR3 sequence is 14 residues long. With 2 bases removed from V and 2 bases from J, the gap between germline ends came to 11 bases.

The chain recombines TRBV6-1 with TRBJ2-1; TRBD2 aligns across 7 bases. The CDR3 has 15 amino acids. Looked up from germline, CDR1 is MNHNS and CDR2 is SASEGT. Trimming cost V 4 bases and J 4 bases; bases outside gene matches: 7. CDR3 coding DNA: TGTGCCAGCAGTGCGGGAGGAAGTTTTTACAATGAGCAGTTCTTC. This sequence encodes CASSAGGSFYNEQFF.

This clone is a singleton in its sample. The chain is built from TRBV6-1 and TRBJ1-4; TRBD1 aligns across 7 bases. This CDR3 has 17 amino acids. Per germline, CDR1 MNHNS and CDR2 SASEGT. V shed 0 bases, J shed 3 bases, and the junction held 7 bases outside the gene matches. CDR3 DNA sequence: TGTGCCAGCAGTGAAGCTCTAAGGGGGCCGGCTAATGAAAAACTGTTTTTT. This translates into CASSEALRGPANEKLFF.

The chain joins TRBV5-1 to TRBJ2-1, with TRBD2 matching over 13 bases. The CDR3 consists of 17 residues. Looked up from germline, CDR1 is SGHRS and CDR2 is YFSETQ. The ends lost 3 bases at V and 3 bases at J; junction bases unmatched: 6. CDR3 sequence (DNA): TGCGCCAGCAGCTCGGGACTAGCGGGAAGGTTCTACAATGAGCAGTTCTTC. Protein product: CASSSGLAGRFYNEQFF.

This chain connects TRBV29-1 to TRBJ2-1, with D tentatively TRBD2 (5 bases). V was pared by 0 bases and J by 4 bases, with 13 bases between. The germline CDR1 and CDR2 sequences are SQVTM and ANQGSEA. This CDR3 is built from 15 residues. The CDR3 DNA reads as TGCAGCGTTGAAGATCCGACGGGGTTGTACAATGAGCAGTTCTTC. Its protein is CSVEDPTGLYNEQFF.

This chain joins TRBV15 and TRBJ2-7, with D tentatively TRBD1 (5 bases). Looked up from germline, CDR1 is LNHNV and CDR2 is YYDKDF (reference sequence). CDR3 length: 15 residues. The ends were cut back, 0 bases at V and 2 bases at J, with 11 bases in the middle. CDR3 amino acids: CATSREKTVTYEQYF. The CDR3 DNA reads TGTGCCACCAGCAGAGAAAAGACAGTTACCTACGAGCAGTACTTC.

V gene TRBV30 combines with J gene TRBJ1-1; D is ambiguous. From germline, CDR1 is GTSNPN and CDR2 SVGIG (reference sequence). This CDR3 has 11 residues. Between the trimmed V and J ends, which lost 4 bases and 3 bases, there was a span of 6 bases. CDR3 sequence (DNA): TGTGCCTGGACAGATTACACTGAAGCTTTCTTT. It encodes CAWTDYTEAFF.

This chain uses TRBV7-4 with TRBJ2-5; weak D call: TRBD2 (5 bases). Germline CDR1 reads SGHVT; CDR2 reads SQSDAQ. The CDR3 is 14 residues long. V gave up 5 bases and J gave up 6 bases, with 16 bases separating them. CDR3 DNA sequence: TGTGCCAGCAGCCCCCAACTAGGGTTGAAGACCCAGTACTTC. Protein product: CASSPQLGLKTQYF.

V is TRBV28 and J is TRBJ1-5, with D uncertain. This CDR3 region has 14 residues. The germline gives CDR1 MDHEN, CDR2 SYDVKM. The V end lost 5 bases, the J end lost 5 bases, and 13 bases lay between the germline ends. Written as DNA, the CDR3 is TGTGCCAGCAGTCTAGACGGGATTGATCAGCCCCAGCATTTT. Amino acids: CASSLDGIDQPQHF.

This clone was observed a single time. V usage is TRBV7-3 and J usage is TRBJ2-1, with TRBD2 identical over 13 bases. CDR1 and CDR2 from the germline V gene are SGHTA and FQGTGA. The ends lost 5 bases at V and 6 bases at J; junction bases unmatched: 1. CDR3 length: 14 amino acids. This chain's CDR3 is CASSRTSGSNEQFF. Here the CDR3 DNA reads TGTGCCAGCAGCCGGACTAGCGGGAGCAATGAGCAGTTCTTC. Full variable domain (remainder filled in from reference TRBV7-3 and TRBJ2-1): GAGVSQTPSNKVTEKGKYVELRCDPISGHTALYWYRQSLGQGPEFLIYFQGTGAADDSGLPNDRFFAVRPEGSVSTLKIQRTERGDSAVYLCASSRTSGSNEQFFGPGTRLTVL.

As regards this clone: Other nucleotide sequences from this sample produce the same CDR3. The chain joins TRBV5-1 to TRBJ2-1; D ambiguous. The length of the CDR3 is 14 residues. From germline, CDR1 is SGHRS and CDR2 YFSETQ. V lost 0 bases and J 0 bases, leaving 4 bases between the germline ends. This chain's CDR3 is CASSLAVSYNEQFF. The CDR3 bases are TGCGCCAGCAGCTTGGCGGTCTCCTACAATGAGCAGTTCTTC. The full variable domain, in which reference TRBV5-1 and TRBJ2-1 provide the parts outside the CDR3, is KAGVTQTPRYLIKTRGQQVTLSCSPISGHRSVSWYQQTPGQGLQFLFEYFSETQRNKGNFPGRFSGRQFSNSRSEMNVSTLELGDSALYLCASSLAVSYNEQFFGPGTRLTVL.

The chain carries TRBV29-1 and TRBJ2-2; 8 bases are shared with TRBD1. This CDR3 region has 16 residues. Trimming at V came to 7 bases and at J to 3 bases, leaving 13 bases not matched to a gene. Looked up from germline, CDR1 is SQVTM and CDR2 is ANQGSEA. Here the CDR3 DNA reads TGCAGCGCCGTACTGAACGGACAGGGAGACACCGGGGAGCTGTTTTTT. As protein: CSAVLNGQGDTGELFF.

This clone was detected only a few times. The chain employs TRBV6-1 and TRBJ1-1; the D gene is possibly TRBD1 (6 bases). The ends were cut back, 4 bases at V and 3 bases at J, with 12 bases in the middle. The CDR3 totals 14 residues. Germline V CDR1 and CDR2: MNHNS, SASEGT. Here the CDR3 reads CASSGPQGYTEAFF. In nucleotides, the CDR3 is TGTGCCAGCAGTGGGCCACAGGGCTACACTGAAGCTTTCTTT.

This chain uses TRBV4-3 with TRBJ1-6, with D tentatively TRBD1 (5 bases). Trimming shortened V by 0 bases and J by 8 bases, and 8 bases separated the two germline ends. Looked up from germline, CDR1 is LGHNA and CDR2 is YSLEER. The CDR3 covers 14 residues. For the CDR3, the DNA is TGCGCCAGCAGCCAAGAGTTGGGGCATTCACCCCTCCACTTT. This gives the protein CASSQELGHSPLHF.

V usage is TRBV15 and J usage is TRBJ1-2, with a tentative D call TRBD1 (6 bases). V lost 0 bases and J lost 0, with 11 bases in between. The CDR3 runs 16 residues. In germline, CDR1 is LNHNV, CDR2 YYDKDF (reference sequence). The CDR3 region is CATSREGTGTNYGYTF. CDR3 bases: TGTGCCACCAGCAGAGAGGGCACAGGGACTAACTATGGCTACACCTTC.